This T cell receptor beta chain was recovered during a study of T cell changes during pregnancy in multiple sclerosis. The CDR3 is made up of 14 amino acids. Trimming stripped 7 bases from V and 3 bases from J, with 15 bases between. Germline values: CDR1 MDHEN, CDR2 SYDVKM. The data were produced by immunoSEQ multiplex PCR, yet TCRdb's version contains in-frame clones alone and is incomplete. The sample lists 25,000 to 35,000 clones, approximately 90% seen once, with approximately 3.4% in the top ten. The origin of this receptor is a female donor in good health, enrolled as a control in a pregnancy study. The chain carries TRBV28 and TRBJ1-1, with D possibly matching TRBD1 (5 bases). This specimen consisted of CD4+ T cells from peripheral blood mononuclear cells, obtained in the first trimester of pregnancy. The CDR3 is CASTRADLYTEAFF. The CDR3 DNA follows: TGTGCCAGCACCAGGGCGGACCTATACACTGAAGCTTTCTTT.